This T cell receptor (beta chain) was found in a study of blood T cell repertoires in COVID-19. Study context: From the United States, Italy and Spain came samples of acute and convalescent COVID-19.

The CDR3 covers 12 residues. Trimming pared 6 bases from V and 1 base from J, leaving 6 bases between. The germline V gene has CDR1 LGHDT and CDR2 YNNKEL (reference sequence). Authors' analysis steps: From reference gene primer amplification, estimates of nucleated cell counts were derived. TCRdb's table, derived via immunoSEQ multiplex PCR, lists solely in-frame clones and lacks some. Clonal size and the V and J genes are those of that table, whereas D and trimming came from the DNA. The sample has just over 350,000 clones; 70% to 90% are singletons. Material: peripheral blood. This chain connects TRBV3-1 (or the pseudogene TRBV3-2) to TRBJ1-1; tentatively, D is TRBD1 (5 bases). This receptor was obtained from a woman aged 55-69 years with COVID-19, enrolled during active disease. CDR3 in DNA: TGTGCCAGCAGTGACAGGAACACTGAAGCTTTCTTT. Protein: CASSDRNTEAFF.